This TCR beta chain comes out of a study of OX40 agonist ivuxolimab in advanced cancers. Assay: immunoSEQ multiplex PCR; the TCRdb copy retains only in-frame clones and omits some. Here the sample spans roughly 53,000 clones, approximately 83% being singletons. The CDR3 consists of 14 residues. With V trimmed by 0 bases and J by 7 bases, 4 bases remained unmatched. The germline V gene has CDR1 SGHNT and CDR2 YYREEE (reference sequence). The study sampled blood at baseline, cycle 4 day 1, and cycle 7 day 1. Sample: CD4+ or CD8+ T cells sorted from blood, taken in a trial of the OX40 agonist ivuxolimab. The TCR originated in an adult with an advanced solid tumor such as melanoma, head and neck, liver or kidney cancer. This chain links TRBV5-4 with TRBJ1-5; 7 nucleotides align to TRBD1. CDR3 coding DNA: TGTGCCAGCAGCTTGGGAGGGGGCGGGCAGCCCCAGCATTTT. Its translation is CASSLGGGGQPQHF.